These 3 T cell receptor beta chains were all obtained from the same sample, sequenced in a study of blood T cell repertoires in COVID-19. The data were produced by immunoSEQ multiplex PCR, yet TCRdb's version contains in-frame clones alone and is incomplete. The table lists about 81,000 clones, 82% of them singletons. Specimen: peripheral blood. Receptors were obtained from a man aged 60-69 years with acute or convalescent COVID-19.

The rearrangement uses TRBV19 and TRBJ2-1; 14 nucleotides line up with TRBD2. From germline, CDR1 is LNHDA and CDR2 SQIVND (reference sequence). CDR3 size: 17 residues. The V segment lost 9 bases and the J segment 9 bases; nucleotides outside the gene matches: 16. CDR3 sequence (DNA): TGTGCCAGCGGTAAAGGGTGGACTAGCGGGGGGACGACTGAGCAGTTCTTC. This encodes CASGKGWTSGGTTEQFF.

The CDR3 here is CASSSLLGQTETQYF. CDR3 DNA sequence: TGTGCCAGCAGTTCACTACTCGGCCAAACGGAGACCCAGTACTTC. The chain combines TRBV27 with TRBJ2-5; no firm D call. The V and J ends lost 4 bases and 5 bases respectively, with 17 bases between them. This CDR3 contains 15 residues. CDR1 MNHEY and CDR2 SMNVEV come from the germline V gene (reference sequence).

The chain joins TRBV19 to TRBJ1-1; 7 bases align to TRBD1. The CDR3 has 14 residues. Per germline, CDR1 LNHDA and CDR2 SQIVND (reference sequence). Losses at the gene ends were 9 bases for V and 1 base for J; bases not matched to a gene: 8. The CDR3 reads CASRPGQRNTEAFF. CDR3 nucleotide sequence: TGTGCCAGCAGACCGGGACAGAGGAACACTGAAGCTTTCTTT.